Each of the 32 T cell receptor beta chains below was sequenced from the same sample in a study of cytomegalovirus exposure and HLA in healthy donors. The PCR made use of 60 Vbeta and 13 Jbeta primers. The data were produced by immunoSEQ multiplex PCR, yet TCRdb's version contains in-frame clones alone and is incomplete. The sample data list 70,000 to 90,000 clones. Sequenced input: PBMCs. These receptors were collected from a man aged 18 to 29 in good health and CMV-seropositive.

The V and J genes are TRBV5-6 and TRBJ2-3; 9 bases align to TRBD2. CDR1 is SGHDT and CDR2 is YYEEEE in the germline V gene. CDR3 length equals 18 residues. J was trimmed by 0 bases and V by 4 bases; bases with no gene match: 12. CDR3 sequence: CASSPVFSGRLSTDTQYF. The CDR3 DNA is TGTGCCAGCAGCCCCGTATTTAGCGGGAGACTAAGCACAGATACGCAGTATTTT. Together with reference TRBV5-6 and TRBJ2-3, the CDR3 gives the full variable domain: DAGVTQSPTHLIKTRGQQVTLRCSPKSGHDTVSWYQQALGQGPQFIFQYYEEEERQRGNFPDRFSGHQFPNYSSELNVNALLLGDSALYLCASSPVFSGRLSTDTQYFGPGTRLTVL.

This chain joins TRBV29-1 and TRBJ2-3, with 9 positions matching TRBD2. The CDR3 loop spans 19 amino acids. With V trimmed by 5 bases and J by 4 bases, 22 bases remained unmatched. Germline V gene sequence: CDR1 SQVTM, CDR2 ANQGSEA. CDR3 DNA: TGCAGCGTTCCAGCACCACCCGGACAGCGGCGGGAGGGCGCAGATACGCAGTATTTT. Its translation: CSVPAPPGQRREGADTQYF.

The CDR3 loop is CAITGDTGELFF. The CDR3, as DNA: TGTGCCATCACAGGGGACACCGGGGAGCTGTTTTTT. The chain joins TRBV10-3 to TRBJ2-2; perhaps TRBD1 as D (6 bases). Trimming took off 7 bases at V and 3 bases at J, with 6 bases between the two ends. The CDR3 loop spans 12 amino acids. Per germline, CDR1 ENHRY and CDR2 SYGVKD.

This rearrangement joins TRBV28 to TRBJ2-7; 13 nucleotides line up with TRBD2. There are 18 residues in the CDR3. With 3 bases clipped from V and 0 bases from J, the junction kept 8 bases outside the gene matches. From germline, CDR1 is MDHEN and CDR2 SYDVKM. The CDR3 nucleotides read TGTGCCAGCAGTTTCGGACTAGCGGGAGAGAAGCTCTCCTACGAGCAGTACTTC. Translating it yields CASSFGLAGEKLSYEQYF.

This chain connects TRBV6-5 to TRBJ1-6, with D uncertain. Germline V lookup: CDR1 MNHEY, CDR2 SVGAGI. V was clipped by 0 bases and J by 7 bases, with 7 bases between them. This CDR3 comprises 14 residues. The CDR3 DNA is TGTGCCAGCAGTTACTCGACGGGGAATTCACCCCTCCACTTT. Residues: CASSYSTGNSPLHF.

The chain couples TRBV5-1 to TRBJ2-7, with TRBD1 matching over 7 bases. Trimming took 0 bases from V and 2 from J; bases not matched to a gene: 2. CDR1 SGHRS and CDR2 YFSETQ come from the germline V gene. This CDR3 is built from 14 residues. The CDR3 region has the DNA TGCGCCAGCAGCTTGGGGGACAGAACCTACGAGCAGTACTTC. Its translation is CASSLGDRTYEQYF.

The gene calls are TRBV5-5 and TRBJ1-1; a possible D gene is TRBD1 (6 bases). This CDR3 contains 13 residues. V was cut by 0 bases and J by 11 bases, with 14 bases left in between. Per germline, CDR1 SGHKS and CDR2 YYEKEE (reference sequence). This CDR3 reads CASSLAGQGHAFF. In DNA, the CDR3 is TGTGCCAGCAGCTTGGCCGGGCAGGGGCATGCTTTCTTT.

This rearrangement joins TRBV18 to TRBJ1-5, with TRBD1 identical over 7 bases. V was clipped by 6 bases and J by 5 bases; unmatched bases: 13. From germline, CDR1 is KGHSH and CDR2 LQKENI. The CDR3 extends over 16 amino acids. CDR3 region: CASSKGGRGTDQPQHF. CDR3 DNA sequence: TGTGCCAGCTCCAAGGGGGGCAGGGGGACGGATCAGCCCCAGCATTTT. The full variable domain, in which reference TRBV18 and TRBJ1-5 provide the parts outside the CDR3, is NAGVMQNPRHLVRRRGQEARLRCSPMKGHSHVYWYRQLPEEGLKFMVYLQKENIIDESGMPKERFSAEFPKEGPSILRIQQVVRGDSAAYFCASSKGGRGTDQPQHFGDGTRLSIL.

The gene calls are TRBV28 and TRBJ1-1, with D tentatively TRBD1 (5 bases). V was shortened by 7 bases and J by 5 bases, with 20 bases between the two germline ends. CDR1 is MDHEN, CDR2 SYDVKM, per germline. The CDR3 has 15 amino acids. The CDR3 sequence is CASNLPADRGTEAFF. DNA for the CDR3: TGTGCCAGCAACTTGCCAGCCGACCGGGGGACTGAAGCTTTCTTT. Based on the CDR3 plus reference TRBV28 and TRBJ1-1, the full variable domain is DVKVTQSSRYLVKRTGEKVFLECVQDMDHENMFWYRQDPGLGLRLIYFSYDVKMKEKGDIPEGYSVSREKKERFSLILESASTNQTSMYLCASNLPADRGTEAFFGQGTRLTVV.

The genes are TRBV7-2 and TRBJ2-7; maybe TRBD1 (6 bases). The CDR3 has 13 residues. The germline V and J ends were trimmed by 1 base and 4 bases, with 8 bases remaining between them. CDR1 is SGHTA and CDR2 is FQGNSA in the germline V gene. The CDR3 DNA is TGTGCCAGCAGCTTAGTAGGGGGTTACGAGCAGTACTTC. Translation gives CASSLVGGYEQYF.

CDR3 sequence: CASSQTGEVTDTQYF. The CDR3 DNA reads TGTGCCAGCAGCCAAACGGGGGAAGTTACAGATACGCAGTATTTT. This chain uses TRBV7-3 with TRBJ2-3; TRBD2 is a possible D gene (6 bases). This CDR3 has 15 residues. Germline CDR1 SGHTA, CDR2 FQGTGA. Trimming took 5 bases from V and 3 from J, leaving 15 bases between them.

The rearrangement links TRBV6-5 to TRBJ1-6; no firm D call. This CDR3 region has 15 residues. The V end was cut by 2 bases, the J end by 5 bases, with 10 bases between. CDR1 and CDR2 (germline): MNHEY, SVGAGI. This chain's CDR3 is CASSYGGIHNSPLHF. In DNA form, the CDR3 reads TGTGCCAGCAGTTACGGCGGGATCCATAATTCACCCCTCCACTTT.

V usage is TRBV28 and J usage is TRBJ2-5; D may be TRBD1 (5 bases). From germline, CDR1 is MDHEN and CDR2 SYDVKM. V lost 9 bases and J lost 1, with 12 bases in between. The CDR3 runs 13 residues. CDR3 nucleotides: TGTGCCAGTCTAAAGGGGCTCCAAGAGACCCAGTACTTC. It is translated as CASLKGLQETQYF.

V is TRBV7-9 and J is TRBJ2-1, with D possibly matching TRBD1 (6 bases). The V gene's germline CDR1 is SEHNR and CDR2 FQNEAQ (reference sequence). V gave up 7 bases and J gave up 8 bases, with 18 bases separating them. CDR3 length: 14 residues. In DNA form, the CDR3 reads TGTGCCAGCAAGGGGGTCGGCAGGGAGCATGAGCAGTTCTTC. As protein: CASKGVGREHEQFF.

J is TRBJ1-2 and V is TRBV21-1; no check of the table's D call, TRBD1, against the DNA was made. TRBV21-1 constitutes a pseudogene. The length of the CDR3 is 15 residues. The CDR3 here is CASSKWAHRRCGYTF. In DNA, the CDR3 is TGTGCCAGCAGCAAGTGGGCCCACCGAAGATGCGGCTACACCTTC.

The CDR3 DNA sequence: TGTGCCATCAGTGATATTAACAGGGGATCCTATAATTCACCCCTCCACTTT. Protein sequence: CAISDINRGSYNSPLHF. The V and J genes are TRBV10-3 and TRBJ1-6; 7 nucleotides agree with TRBD1. CDR1 is ENHRY, CDR2 SYGVKD, per germline. J lost 1 base, V lost 3 bases, and 6 bases had no gene match. The CDR3 is made up of 17 amino acids.

For the CDR3, the DNA is TGTGCCAGCAGTGACCACTACAATGAGCAGTTCTTC. Translated, it gives CASSDHYNEQFF. V is TRBV6-1 and J is TRBJ2-1; D is uncertain. The CDR3 runs to 12 residues. Germline lookup yields CDR1 MNHNS and CDR2 SASEGT. The V end lost 3 bases, the J end lost 3 bases, and 3 bases lay between the germline ends.

V is TRBV7-2 and J is TRBJ1-4, with TRBD1 as a possible D gene (5 bases). The V gene lost 2 bases and the J gene lost 8 bases, with 15 bases spanning the gap. Germline-derived CDR1 and CDR2 are SGHTA and FQGNSA. The CDR3 is made up of 15 amino acids. CDR3 loop: CASSLSSQVREKLFF. For the CDR3, the DNA is TGTGCCAGCAGCTTAAGTTCACAGGTCCGGGAAAAACTGTTTTTT. The entire variable domain, with the rest obtained from reference TRBV7-2 and TRBJ1-4, is as follows: GAGVSQSPSNKVTEKGKDVELRCDPISGHTALYWYRQSLGQGLEFLIYFQGNSAPDKSGLPSDRFSAERTGGSVSTLTIQRTQQEDSAVYLCASSLSSQVREKLFFGSGTQLSVL.

The CDR3 DNA reads as TGTGCCAGCATCTTAGAGGGGACAGGGTCTGAAAAACTGTTTTTT. It specifies CASILEGTGSEKLFF. The chain uses TRBV6-1 and TRBJ1-4, with 9 positions matching TRBD1. Germline lookup yields CDR1 MNHNS and CDR2 SASEGT. The junction had 10 bases not matched to a gene; V was cut back by 7 bases and J by 7 bases. The CDR3 sequence is 15 residues long.

The chain combines TRBV4-1 with TRBJ2-7; D may be TRBD2 (6 bases). V lost 3 bases and J 6 bases, leaving 9 bases between the germline ends. CDR1 and CDR2 (germline): MGHRA, YSYEKL. There are 12 residues in the CDR3. CDR3 nucleotide sequence: TGCGCCAGCAGCCATGTGGGGGGCGAGCAGTACTTC. Protein sequence: CASSHVGGEQYF.

The chain combines TRBV30 with TRBJ1-2; 9 bases map to TRBD1. The trim removed 8 bases at V and 8 bases at J, leaving 6 bases unmatched. The CDR3 runs 11 residues. CDR1 GTSNPN and CDR2 SVGIG come from the germline V gene (reference sequence). The CDR3 loop is CAGDREMGYTF. In DNA, the CDR3 is TGTGCCGGGGACAGGGAGATGGGCTACACCTTC.

The gene calls are TRBV6-1 and TRBJ1-5, with TRBD1 identical over 12 bases. V was pared by 4 bases and J by 6 bases, with 10 bases of the junction left unmatched. The germline CDR1 and CDR2 sequences are MNHNS and SASEGT. CDR3 size: 17 residues. CDR3 loop: CASSGDRGLRESQPQHF. DNA of the CDR3: TGTGCCAGCAGTGGGGACAGGGGGCTAAGGGAGAGTCAGCCCCAGCATTTT.

V usage is TRBV7-2 and J usage is TRBJ2-7; TRBD1 agrees at 9 bases. This CDR3 has 16 residues. V lost 5 bases to trimming and J lost 7 bases; unmatched junction nucleotides: 15. Germline CDR1 SGHTA, CDR2 FQGNSA. In DNA, the CDR3 is TGTGCCAGCAGCCGTACCGCGGGACAGGGATCTCGGGAGCAGTACTTC. Translating it yields CASSRTAGQGSREQYF.

CDR3 loop: CASSLSGLASNEQFF. The CDR3, as DNA: TGTGCCAGCAGCTTATCCGGGTTAGCAAGCAATGAGCAGTTCTTC. The chain recombines TRBV7-9 with TRBJ2-1; D not resolved. This CDR3 has 15 residues. Per germline, CDR1 SEHNR and CDR2 FQNEAQ (reference sequence). Between the trimmed V and J ends, which lost 2 bases and 6 bases, there was a span of 14 bases.

The chain's CDR3 is CASSVSSGSIEQFF. The DNA for the CDR3 is TGCGCCAGCAGCGTTTCTAGCGGGAGTATTGAGCAGTTCTTC. The chain uses TRBV5-1 and TRBJ2-1; the match to TRBD2 covers 10 bases. The junction had 7 bases not matched to a gene; V was cut back by 4 bases and J by 9 bases. Looked up from germline, CDR1 is SGHRS and CDR2 is YFSETQ. This CDR3 spans 14 amino acids. Full variable domain (outside the CDR3, taken from reference TRBV5-1 and TRBJ2-1): KAGVTQTPRYLIKTRGQQVTLSCSPISGHRSVSWYQQTPGQGLQFLFEYFSETQRNKGNFPGRFSGRQFSNSRSEMNVSTLELGDSALYLCASSVSSGSIEQFFGPGTRLTVL.

The rearrangement uses TRBV7-3 and TRBJ2-3, with D possibly TRBD2 on 7 matching bases. Germline V lookup: CDR1 SGHTA, CDR2 FQGTGA. V gave up 5 bases and J gave up 5 bases, with 17 bases separating them. CDR3 length: 15 amino acids. CDR3 sequence reads: CASSLRGGRGDTQYF. The CDR3 nucleotides read TGTGCCAGCAGCCTAAGGGGGGGCCGAGGAGATACGCAGTATTTT.

The chain is built from TRBV6-5 and TRBJ1-1, with D perhaps matching TRBD1 (5 bases). V shed 2 bases and J shed 4 bases, with 14 bases lying between them. Germline values: CDR1 MNHEY, CDR2 SVGAGI. The CDR3 is 15 residues long. CDR3 sequence: CASSYGGGFGTEAFF. The CDR3 coding sequence is TGTGCCAGCAGTTACGGCGGGGGGTTTGGCACTGAAGCTTTCTTT.

The chain combines TRBV19 with TRBJ1-6; 7 positions match TRBD1. V lost 3 bases and J lost 6; bases outside the gene matches: 11. Germline CDR1 and CDR2: LNHDA and SQIVND (reference sequence). The CDR3 spans 17 residues. CDR3 sequence: CASSILRGQPVNSPLHF. CDR3 DNA sequence: TGTGCCAGTAGTATCTTGAGGGGACAGCCGGTTAATTCACCCCTCCACTTT.

The chain uses TRBV2 and TRBJ1-5; D is uncertain. The CDR3 is made up of 14 amino acids. V lost 1 base to trimming and J lost 3 bases, with 7 bases between them. CDR1 SNHLY and CDR2 FYNNEI come from the germline V gene. The CDR3 DNA reads TGTGCCAGCAGTGAAGGGCAGAACAATCAGCCCCAGCATTTT. It encodes CASSEGQNNQPQHF.

CDR3 in amino acids: CATSRRGQGVAQPQHF. The CDR3 bases are TGTGCCACCAGCAGACGGGGACAGGGGGTAGCCCAGCCCCAGCATTTT. This chain links TRBV15 with TRBJ1-5; TRBD1 aligns across 11 bases. The germline V gene has CDR1 LNHNV and CDR2 YYDKDF (reference sequence). This CDR3 has 16 residues. Trimming took 2 bases from V and 7 from J; bases not matched to a gene: 7.

The genes are TRBV5-1 and TRBJ1-2; weak D call: TRBD1 (6 bases). This CDR3 spans 16 amino acids. V was pared by 0 bases and J by 6 bases, with 18 bases between. The germline CDR1 and CDR2 sequences are SGHRS and YFSETQ. CDR3 sequence: CASSLGPPTGSHGYTF. Written as DNA, the CDR3 is TGCGCCAGCAGCTTGGGGCCGCCGACAGGAAGTCATGGCTACACCTTC.

The chain is built from TRBV6-6 and TRBJ1-1; D possibly corresponds to TRBD1 (5 bases). Germline V lookup: CDR1 MNHNY, CDR2 SVGAGI (reference sequence). V was shortened by 6 bases and J by 1 base, with 9 bases between the two germline ends. The CDR3 is made up of 13 amino acids. The DNA of the CDR3 is TGTGCCAGCAGGTCCGGACAGAACACTGAAGCTTTCTTT. Amino acid sequence: CASRSGQNTEAFF.